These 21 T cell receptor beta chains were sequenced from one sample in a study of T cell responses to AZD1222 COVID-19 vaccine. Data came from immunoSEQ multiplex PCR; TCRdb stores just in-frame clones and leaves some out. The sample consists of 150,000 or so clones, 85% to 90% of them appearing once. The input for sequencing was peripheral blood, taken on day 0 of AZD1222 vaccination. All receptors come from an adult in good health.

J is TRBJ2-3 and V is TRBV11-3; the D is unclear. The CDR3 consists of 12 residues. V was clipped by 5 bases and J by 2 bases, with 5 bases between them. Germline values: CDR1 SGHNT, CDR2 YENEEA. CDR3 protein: CASSLNTDTQYF. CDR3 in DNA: TGTGCCAGCAGCCTAAACACAGATACGCAGTATTTT.

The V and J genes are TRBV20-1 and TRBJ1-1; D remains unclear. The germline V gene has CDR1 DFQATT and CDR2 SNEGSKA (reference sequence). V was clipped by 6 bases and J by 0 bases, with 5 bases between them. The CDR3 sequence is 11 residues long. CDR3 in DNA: TGCAGTGCGGGAATGAACACTGAAGCTTTCTTT. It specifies CSAGMNTEAFF.

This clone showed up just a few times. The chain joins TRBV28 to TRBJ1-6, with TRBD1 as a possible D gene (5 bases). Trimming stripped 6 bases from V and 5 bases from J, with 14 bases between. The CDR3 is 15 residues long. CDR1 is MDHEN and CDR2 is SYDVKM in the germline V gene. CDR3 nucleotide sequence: TGTGCCAGCAGCCAGGGCGATCCCGATAATTCACCCCTCCACTTT. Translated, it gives CASSQGDPDNSPLHF.

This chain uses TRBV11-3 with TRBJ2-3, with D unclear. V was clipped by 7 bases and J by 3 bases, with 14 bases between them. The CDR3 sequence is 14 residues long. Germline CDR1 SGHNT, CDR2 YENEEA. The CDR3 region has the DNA TGTGCCAGCACCGCTTCTCGGTTTACAGATACGCAGTATTTT. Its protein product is CASTASRFTDTQYF. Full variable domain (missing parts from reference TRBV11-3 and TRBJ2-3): EAGVVQSPRYKIIEKKQPVAFWCNPISGHNTLYWYLQNLGQGPELLIRYENEEAVDDSQLPKDRFSAERLKGVDSTLKIQPAELGDSAVYLCASTASRFTDTQYFGPGTRLTVL.

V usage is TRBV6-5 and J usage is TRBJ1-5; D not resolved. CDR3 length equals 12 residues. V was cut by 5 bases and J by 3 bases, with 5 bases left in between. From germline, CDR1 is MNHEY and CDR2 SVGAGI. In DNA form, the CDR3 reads TGTGCCAGCAGTCCAGTCAATCAGCCCCAGCATTTT. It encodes CASSPVNQPQHF.

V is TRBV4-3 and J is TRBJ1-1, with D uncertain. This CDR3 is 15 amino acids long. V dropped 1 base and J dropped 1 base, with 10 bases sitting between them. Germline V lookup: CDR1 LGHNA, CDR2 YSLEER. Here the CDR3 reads CASSQGVVGNTEAFF. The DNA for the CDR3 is TGCGCCAGCAGCCAAGGGGTCGTCGGGAACACTGAAGCTTTCTTT.

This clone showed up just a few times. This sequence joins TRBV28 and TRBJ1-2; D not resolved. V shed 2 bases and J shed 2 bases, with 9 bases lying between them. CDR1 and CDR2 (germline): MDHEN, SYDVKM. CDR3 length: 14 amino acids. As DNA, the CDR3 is TGTGCCAGCAGTTTAACAGACCTAAACTATGGCTACACCTTC. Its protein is CASSLTDLNYGYTF.

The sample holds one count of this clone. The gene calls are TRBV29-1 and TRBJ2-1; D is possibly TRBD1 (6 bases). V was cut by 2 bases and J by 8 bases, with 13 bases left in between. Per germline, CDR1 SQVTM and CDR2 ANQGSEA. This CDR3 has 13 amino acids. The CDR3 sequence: CSVEFRRGHEQFF. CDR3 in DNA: TGCAGCGTTGAATTTCGCAGGGGACATGAGCAGTTCTTC.

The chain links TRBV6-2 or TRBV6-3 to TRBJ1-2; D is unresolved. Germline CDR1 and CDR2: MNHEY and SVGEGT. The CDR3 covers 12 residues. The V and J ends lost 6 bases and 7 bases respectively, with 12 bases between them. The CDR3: CASSPGNGGYTF. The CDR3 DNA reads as TGTGCCAGCAGCCCCGGGAACGGTGGCTACACCTTC.

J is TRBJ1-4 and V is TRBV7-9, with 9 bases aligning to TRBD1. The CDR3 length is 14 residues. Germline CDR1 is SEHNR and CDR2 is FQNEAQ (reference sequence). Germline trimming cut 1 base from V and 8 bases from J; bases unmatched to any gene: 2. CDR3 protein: CASSLVGTGEKLFF. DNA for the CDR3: TGTGCCAGCAGCTTAGTTGGGACAGGGGAAAAACTGTTTTTT.

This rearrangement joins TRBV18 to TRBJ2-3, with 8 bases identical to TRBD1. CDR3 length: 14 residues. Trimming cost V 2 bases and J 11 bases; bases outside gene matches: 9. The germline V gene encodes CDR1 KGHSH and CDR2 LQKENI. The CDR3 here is CASSPTDGQGRQYF. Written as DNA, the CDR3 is TGTGCCAGCTCACCAACGGACGGACAGGGAAGGCAGTATTTT.

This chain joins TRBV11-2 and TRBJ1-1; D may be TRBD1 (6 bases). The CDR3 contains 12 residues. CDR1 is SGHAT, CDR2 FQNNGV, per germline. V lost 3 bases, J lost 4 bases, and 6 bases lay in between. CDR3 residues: CASSFRGTEAFF. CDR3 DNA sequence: TGTGCCAGCAGCTTCAGGGGCACTGAAGCTTTCTTT. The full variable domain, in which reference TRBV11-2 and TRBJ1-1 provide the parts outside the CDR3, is EAGVAQSPRYKIIEKRQSVAFWCNPISGHATLYWYQQILGQGPKLLIQFQNNGVVDDSQLPKDRFSAERLKGVDSTLKIQPAKLEDSAVYLCASSFRGTEAFFGQGTRLTVV.

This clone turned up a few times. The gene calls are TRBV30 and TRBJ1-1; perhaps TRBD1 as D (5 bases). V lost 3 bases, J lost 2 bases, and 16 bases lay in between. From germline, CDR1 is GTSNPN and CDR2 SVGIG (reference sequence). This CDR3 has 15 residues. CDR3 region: CAWREAGRVNTEAFF. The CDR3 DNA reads TGTGCCTGGAGGGAGGCGGGCAGGGTAAACACTGAAGCTTTCTTT. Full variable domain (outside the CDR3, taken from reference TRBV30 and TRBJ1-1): SQTIHQWPATLVQPVGSPLSLECTVEGTSNPNLYWYRQAAGRGLQLLFYSVGIGQISSEVPQNLSASRPQDRQFILSSKKLLLSDSGFYLCAWREAGRVNTEAFFGQGTRLTVV.

Here the CDR3 reads CASSVVRGGGEQFF. CDR3 coding DNA: TGTGCCAGCAGCGTAGTAAGGGGAGGTGGTGAGCAGTTCTTC. This sequence joins TRBV9 and TRBJ2-1; possible D gene TRBD2, 6 bases. Looked up from germline, CDR1 is SGDLS and CDR2 is YYNGEE. The CDR3 spans 14 residues. The germline V and J ends were trimmed by 0 bases and 9 bases, with 13 bases remaining between them.

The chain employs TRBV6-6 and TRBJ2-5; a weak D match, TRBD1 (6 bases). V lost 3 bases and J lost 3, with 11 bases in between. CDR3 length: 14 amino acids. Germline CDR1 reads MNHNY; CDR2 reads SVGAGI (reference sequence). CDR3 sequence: CASSYTGWEETQYF. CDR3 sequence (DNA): TGTGCCAGCAGTTATACAGGGTGGGAAGAGACCCAGTACTTC.

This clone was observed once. CDR3 in amino acids: CASRIQSSYNEQFF. DNA for the CDR3: TGTGCCAGCAGGATCCAAAGCTCCTACAATGAGCAGTTCTTC. V is TRBV6-1 and J is TRBJ2-1, with D unclear. V gave up 6 bases and J gave up 0 bases, with 9 bases separating them. This CDR3 is built from 14 residues. Per germline, CDR1 MNHNS and CDR2 SASEGT.

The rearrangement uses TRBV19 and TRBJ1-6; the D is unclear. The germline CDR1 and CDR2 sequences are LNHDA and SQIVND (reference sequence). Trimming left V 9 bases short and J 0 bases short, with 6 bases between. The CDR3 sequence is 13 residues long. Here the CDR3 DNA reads TGTGCCAGCGCGGTCTCCTATAATTCACCCCTCCACTTT. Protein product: CASAVSYNSPLHF. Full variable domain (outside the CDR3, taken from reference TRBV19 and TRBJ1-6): DGGITQSPKYLFRKEGQNVTLSCEQNLNHDAMYWYRQDPGQGLRLIYYSQIVNDFQKGDIAEGYSVSREKKESFPLTVTSAQKNPTAFYLCASAVSYNSPLHFGNGTRLTVT.

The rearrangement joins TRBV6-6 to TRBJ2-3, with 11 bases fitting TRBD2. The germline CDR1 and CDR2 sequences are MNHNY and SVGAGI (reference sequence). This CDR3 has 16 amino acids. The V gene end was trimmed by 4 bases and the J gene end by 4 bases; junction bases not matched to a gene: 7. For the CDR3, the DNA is TGTGCCAGCAGTTTCGGGACTAGCGGAGATGCAGATACGCAGTATTTT. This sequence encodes CASSFGTSGDADTQYF.

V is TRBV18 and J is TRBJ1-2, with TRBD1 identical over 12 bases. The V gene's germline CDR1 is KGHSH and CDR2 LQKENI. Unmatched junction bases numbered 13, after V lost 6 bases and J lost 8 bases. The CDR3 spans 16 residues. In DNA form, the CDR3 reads TGTGCCAGCTCCCTACCCGGGACAGGGGGCTCCAGAGGCTACACCTTC. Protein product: CASSLPGTGGSRGYTF.

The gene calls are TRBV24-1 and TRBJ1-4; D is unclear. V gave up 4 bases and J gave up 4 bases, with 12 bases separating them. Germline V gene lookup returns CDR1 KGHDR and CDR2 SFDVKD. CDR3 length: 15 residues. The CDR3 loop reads CATSDSTRSNEKLFF. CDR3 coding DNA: TGTGCCACCAGTGACTCAACAAGGAGTAATGAAAAACTGTTTTTT.

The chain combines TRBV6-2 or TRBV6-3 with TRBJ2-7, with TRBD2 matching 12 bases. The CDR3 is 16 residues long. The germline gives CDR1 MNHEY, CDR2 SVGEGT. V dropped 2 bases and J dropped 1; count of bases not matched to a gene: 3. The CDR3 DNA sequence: TGTGCCAGCAGTTACGGGACTAGCGGGCGATCCTACGAGCAGTACTTC. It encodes CASSYGTSGRSYEQYF.